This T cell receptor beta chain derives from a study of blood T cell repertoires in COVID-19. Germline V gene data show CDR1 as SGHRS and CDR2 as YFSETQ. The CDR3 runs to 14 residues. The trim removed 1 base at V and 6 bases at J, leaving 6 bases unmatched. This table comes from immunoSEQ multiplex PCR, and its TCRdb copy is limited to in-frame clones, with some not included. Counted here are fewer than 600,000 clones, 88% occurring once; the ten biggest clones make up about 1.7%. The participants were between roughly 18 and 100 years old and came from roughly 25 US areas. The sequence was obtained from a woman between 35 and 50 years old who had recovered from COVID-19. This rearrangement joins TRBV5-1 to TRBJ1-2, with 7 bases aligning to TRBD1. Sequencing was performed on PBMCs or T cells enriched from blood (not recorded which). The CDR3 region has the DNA TGCGCCAGCAGCTTGAATCGGCAGGGGGATGGCTACACCTTC. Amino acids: CASSLNRQGDGYTF.